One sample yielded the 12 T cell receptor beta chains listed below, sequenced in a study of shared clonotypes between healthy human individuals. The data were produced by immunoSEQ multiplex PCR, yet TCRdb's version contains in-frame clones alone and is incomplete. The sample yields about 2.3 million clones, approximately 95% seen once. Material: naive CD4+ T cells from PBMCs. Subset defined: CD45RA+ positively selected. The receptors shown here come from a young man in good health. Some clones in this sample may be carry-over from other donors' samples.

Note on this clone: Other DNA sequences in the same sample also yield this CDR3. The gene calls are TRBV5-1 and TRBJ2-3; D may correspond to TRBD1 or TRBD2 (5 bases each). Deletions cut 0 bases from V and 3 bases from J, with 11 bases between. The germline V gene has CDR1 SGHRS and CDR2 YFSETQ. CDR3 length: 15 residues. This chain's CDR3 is CASSLGGPGTDTQYF. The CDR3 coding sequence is TGCGCCAGCAGCTTGGGGGGCCCGGGAACAGATACGCAGTATTTT. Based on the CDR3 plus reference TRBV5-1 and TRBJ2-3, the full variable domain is KAGVTQTPRYLIKTRGQQVTLSCSPISGHRSVSWYQQTPGQGLQFLFEYFSETQRNKGNFPGRFSGRQFSNSRSEMNVSTLELGDSALYLCASSLGGPGTDTQYFGPGTRLTVL.

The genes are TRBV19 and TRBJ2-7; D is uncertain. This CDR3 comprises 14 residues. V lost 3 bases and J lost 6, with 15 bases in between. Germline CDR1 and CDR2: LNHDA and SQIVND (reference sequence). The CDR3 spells CASSMGGVKREQYF. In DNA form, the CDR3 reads TGTGCCAGTAGTATGGGCGGCGTAAAGCGCGAGCAGTACTTC.

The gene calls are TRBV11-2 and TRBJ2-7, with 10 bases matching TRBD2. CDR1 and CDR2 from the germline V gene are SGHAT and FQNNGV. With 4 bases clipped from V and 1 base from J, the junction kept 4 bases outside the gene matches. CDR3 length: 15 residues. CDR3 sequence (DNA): TGTGCCAGCAGCTCGATAGCGGGAGGTTCCTACGAGCAGTACTTC. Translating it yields CASSSIAGGSYEQYF. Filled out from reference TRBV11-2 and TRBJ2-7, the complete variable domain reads EAGVAQSPRYKIIEKRQSVAFWCNPISGHATLYWYQQILGQGPKLLIQFQNNGVVDDSQLPKDRFSAERLKGVDSTLKIQPAKLEDSAVYLCASSSIAGGSYEQYFGPGTRLTVT.

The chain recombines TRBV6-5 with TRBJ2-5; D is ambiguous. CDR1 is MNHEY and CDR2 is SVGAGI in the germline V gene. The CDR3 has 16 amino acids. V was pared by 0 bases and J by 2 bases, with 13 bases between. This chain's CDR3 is CASSYSVVRMQETQYF. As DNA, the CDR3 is TGTGCCAGCAGTTACTCGGTAGTCAGAATGCAAGAGACCCAGTACTTC.

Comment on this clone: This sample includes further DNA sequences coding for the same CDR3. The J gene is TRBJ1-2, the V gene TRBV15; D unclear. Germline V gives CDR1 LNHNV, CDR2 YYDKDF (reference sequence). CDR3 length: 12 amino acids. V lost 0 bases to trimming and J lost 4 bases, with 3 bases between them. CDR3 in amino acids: CATSRESYGYTF. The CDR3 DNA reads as TGTGCCACCAGCAGAGAAAGCTATGGCTACACCTTC.

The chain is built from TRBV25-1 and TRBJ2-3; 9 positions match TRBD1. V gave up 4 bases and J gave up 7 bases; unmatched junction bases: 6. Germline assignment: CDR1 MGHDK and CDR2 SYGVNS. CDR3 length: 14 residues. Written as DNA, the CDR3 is TGTGCCAGCAGTGTTACAGGGGGCCCTTATACGCAGTATTTT. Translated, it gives CASSVTGGPYTQYF. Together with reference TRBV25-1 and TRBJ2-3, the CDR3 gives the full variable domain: EADIYQTPRYLVIGTGKKITLECSQTMGHDKMYWYQQDPGMELHLIHYSYGVNSTEKGDLSSESTVSRIRTEHFPLTLESARPSHTSQYLCASSVTGGPYTQYFGPGTRLTVL.

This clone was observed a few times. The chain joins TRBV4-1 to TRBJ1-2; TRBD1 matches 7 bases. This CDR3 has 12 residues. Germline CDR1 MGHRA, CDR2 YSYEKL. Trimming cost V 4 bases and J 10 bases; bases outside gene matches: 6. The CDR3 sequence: CASSPRDSSYTF. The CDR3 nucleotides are TGCGCCAGCAGCCCCAGGGACAGTTCCTACACCTTC.

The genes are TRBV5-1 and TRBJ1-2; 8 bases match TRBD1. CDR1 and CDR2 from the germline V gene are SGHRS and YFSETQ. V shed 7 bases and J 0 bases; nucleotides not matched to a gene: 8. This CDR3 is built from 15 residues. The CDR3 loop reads CASAPRDRSNYGYTF. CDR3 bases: TGCGCCAGCGCACCCAGGGACAGGTCTAACTATGGCTACACCTTC.

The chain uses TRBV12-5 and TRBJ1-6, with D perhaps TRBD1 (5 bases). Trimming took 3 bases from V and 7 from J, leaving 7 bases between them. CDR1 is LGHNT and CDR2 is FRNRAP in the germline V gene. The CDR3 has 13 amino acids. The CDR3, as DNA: TGTGCTAGTGGTTTAGAGGGGAATTCACCCCTCCACTTT. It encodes CASGLEGNSPLHF.

Written as DNA, the CDR3 is TGCGCCAGCAGCCGGACAGAGATGAACTATGGCTACACCTTC. Its protein is CASSRTEMNYGYTF. The rearrangement joins TRBV5-1 to TRBJ1-2, with D perhaps TRBD1 (6 bases). CDR1 is SGHRS, CDR2 YFSETQ, per germline. CDR3 size: 14 residues. V gave up 4 bases and J gave up 2 bases, with 12 bases separating them.

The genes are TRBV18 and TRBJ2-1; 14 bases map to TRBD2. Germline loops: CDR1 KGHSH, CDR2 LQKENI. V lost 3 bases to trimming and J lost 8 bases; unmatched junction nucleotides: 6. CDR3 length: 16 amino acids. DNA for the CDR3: TGTGCCAGCTCACCCGCCGGGACTAGCGGGAGTGATGAGCAGTTCTTC. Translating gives CASSPAGTSGSDEQFF.

The CDR3 sequence is CASSSTQGPQETQYF. CDR3 in DNA: TGTGCCAGCAGCTCGACTCAGGGCCCCCAAGAGACCCAGTACTTC. This chain connects TRBV7-9 to TRBJ2-5, with a tentative D call TRBD1 (5 bases). The CDR3 totals 15 residues. V was shortened by 4 bases and J by 1 base, with 13 bases between the two germline ends. Germline loops: CDR1 SEHNR, CDR2 FQNEAQ (reference sequence).